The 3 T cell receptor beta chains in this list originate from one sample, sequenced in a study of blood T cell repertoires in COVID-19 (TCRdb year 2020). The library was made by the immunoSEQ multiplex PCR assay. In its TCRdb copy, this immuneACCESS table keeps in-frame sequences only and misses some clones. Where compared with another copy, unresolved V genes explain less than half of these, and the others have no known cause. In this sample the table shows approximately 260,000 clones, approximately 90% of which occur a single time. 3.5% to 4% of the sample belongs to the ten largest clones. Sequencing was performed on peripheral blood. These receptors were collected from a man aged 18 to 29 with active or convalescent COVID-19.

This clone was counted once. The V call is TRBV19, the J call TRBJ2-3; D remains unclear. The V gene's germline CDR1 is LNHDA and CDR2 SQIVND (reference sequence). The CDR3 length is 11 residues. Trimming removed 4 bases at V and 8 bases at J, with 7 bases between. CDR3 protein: CASSTSGTQYF. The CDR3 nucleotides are TGTGCCAGTAGTACCTCGGGTACGCAGTATTTT.

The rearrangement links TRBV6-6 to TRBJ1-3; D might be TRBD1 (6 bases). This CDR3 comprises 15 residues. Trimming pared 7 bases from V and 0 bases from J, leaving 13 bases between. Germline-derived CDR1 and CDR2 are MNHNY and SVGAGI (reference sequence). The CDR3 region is CASKRDISSGNTIYF. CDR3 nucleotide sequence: TGTGCCAGCAAAAGGGACATTAGCTCTGGAAACACCATATATTTT.

The DNA for the CDR3 is TGCGCCATCGCCAGGACAGGGGGGGAGACCCAGTACTTC. This sequence encodes CAIARTGGETQYF. V and J are TRBV23-1 and TRBJ2-5; 10 positions match TRBD1. TRBV23-1 belongs to the ORF category, with a function that is uncertain. The V gene end was trimmed by 10 bases and the J gene end by 5 bases; junction bases not matched to a gene: 7. The length of the CDR3 is 13 residues.